These 6 T cell receptor beta chains were sequenced from one sample in a study of cytomegalovirus exposure and HLA in healthy donors. Vbeta (60) and Jbeta (13) primers were used in the PCR. Sequencing used immunoSEQ multiplex PCR; TCRdb keeps in-frame clones, though not all of them. This sample has 200,000 to 250,000 clones, with approximately 80% found just once. Sequencing was carried out using PBMCs. These receptors came from a male donor in good health and CMV-seronegative.

The V gene is TRBV27, the J gene TRBJ1-3, with a tentative D call TRBD1 (5 bases). The germline V gene encodes CDR1 MNHEY and CDR2 SMNVEV (reference sequence). The CDR3 extends over 15 amino acids. Trimming took 5 bases from V and 0 from J, leaving 11 bases between them. The CDR3 protein is CASSRDFGSGNTIYF. Here the CDR3 DNA reads TGTGCCAGCAGTCGGGACTTTGGCTCTGGAAACACCATATATTTT.

The chain employs TRBV14 and TRBJ2-1, with D perhaps TRBD1 (6 bases). CDR1 is SGHDN, CDR2 FVKESK, per germline. With 1 base removed from V and 7 bases from J, the gap between germline ends came to 17 bases. The CDR3 consists of 16 residues. The CDR3 DNA sequence: TGTGCCAGCAGCCAAGTTATGGGGGCCGGGGAGAATGAGCAGTTCTTC. Translation gives CASSQVMGAGENEQFF. The variable domain in full, with the rest retrieved from reference TRBV14 and TRBJ2-1, is EAGVTQFPSHSVIEKGQTVTLRCDPISGHDNLYWYRRVMGKEIKFLLHFVKESKQDESGMPNNRFLAERTGGTYSTLKVQPAELEDSGVYFCASSQVMGAGENEQFFGPGTRLTVL.

This clone has a handful of counts. The chain combines TRBV6-1 with TRBJ2-5; 7 bases are a match to TRBD1. V lost 3 bases to trimming and J lost 1 base; unmatched junction nucleotides: 2. Looked up from germline, CDR1 is MNHNS and CDR2 is SASEGT. This CDR3 region has 14 residues. The CDR3 bases are TGTGCCAGCAGTGACGGACAGGTCCAAGAGACCCAGTACTTC. Residues: CASSDGQVQETQYF.

The V and J genes are TRBV5-1 and TRBJ2-3; 9 positions agree with TRBD2. After removal of 2 bases from V and 2 bases from J, the junction contained 6 bases not matched to a gene. This CDR3 is 16 amino acids long. Looked up from germline, CDR1 is SGHRS and CDR2 is YFSETQ. CDR3 sequence (DNA): TGCGCCAGCAGCTTTTCACTAGCGGGTATCACAGATACGCAGTATTTT. It yields the protein CASSFSLAGITDTQYF.

V usage is TRBV6-5 and J usage is TRBJ2-3, with D uncertain. The germline CDR1 and CDR2 sequences are MNHEY and SVGAGI. The CDR3 is made up of 13 amino acids. V shed 0 bases and J shed 3 bases, with 4 bases lying between them. CDR3 protein: CASSYSYTDTQYF. The CDR3 coding sequence is TGTGCCAGCAGTTACTCGTATACAGATACGCAGTATTTT.

The chain links TRBV9 to TRBJ2-3; 7 nucleotides line up with TRBD2. V was clipped by 3 bases and J by 5 bases; unmatched bases: 6. The length of the CDR3 is 14 residues. Germline lookup yields CDR1 SGDLS and CDR2 YYNGEE. The CDR3 loop reads CASSARVAGDTQYF. In DNA form, the CDR3 reads TGTGCCAGCAGCGCCCGGGTAGCGGGAGATACGCAGTATTTT.